The clone carrying this T cell receptor (beta chain) was detected a few times. Its antigen is unidentified. Libraries were prepared by immunoSEQ multiplex PCR; TCRdb keeps only in-frame clonotypes and omits some of them. The data show about 9,500 clones, with around 89% seen just once and more than 9.5% held by the top ten. This specimen comes from a study of graft-versus-host responses after intestinal transplantation. Study background: In this cohort, recipients had multivisceral, liver-intestinal, or isolated intestinal transplants. Anti-thymocyte globulin served as induction for all recipients, who then took tacrolimus and steroids for three to four years.

Trimming removed 1 base at V and 5 bases at J, with 14 bases between. Germline values: CDR1 MGHRA, CDR2 YSYEKL. There are 15 residues in the CDR3. Findings and caveats of the study: Recipient bone marrow held GvH clones, some seen earlier in ileum or blood. Circulating GvH clones peaking coincided with falling HvG clones soon after transplant.

The sample in question was PBMCs, obtained more than 230 days after intestinal transplant. The clonotype was recovered from a human patient who received an intestinal transplant, so some T cells may come from the graft donor. The genes are TRBV4-1 and TRBJ1-2; D unresolved. The CDR3 loop reads CASSQGGVRGYGYTF. The DNA for the CDR3 is TGCGCCAGCAGCCAAGGCGGGGTTCGGGGTTATGGCTACACCTTC.